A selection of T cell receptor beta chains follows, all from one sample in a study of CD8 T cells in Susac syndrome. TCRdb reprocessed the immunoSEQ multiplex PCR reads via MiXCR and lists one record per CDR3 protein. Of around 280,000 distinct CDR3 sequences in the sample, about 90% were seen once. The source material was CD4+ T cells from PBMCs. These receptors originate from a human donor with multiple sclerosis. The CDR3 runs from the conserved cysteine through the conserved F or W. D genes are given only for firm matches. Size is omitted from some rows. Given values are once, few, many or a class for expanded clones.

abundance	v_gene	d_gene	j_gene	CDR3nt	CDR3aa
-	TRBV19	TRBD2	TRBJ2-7	TGTGCCAGTAGTATCCAACTAGCGGGGGGCTCCTACGAGCAGTACTTC	CASSIQLAGGSYEQYF
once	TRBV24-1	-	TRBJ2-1	TGTGCCACCAGTGAGGGGCGGGGCGGGGCCTACAATGAGCAGTTCTTC	CATSEGRGGAYNEQFF
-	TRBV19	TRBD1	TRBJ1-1	TGTGCCAGTAGAAGACAGGGAGCTTTCTTT	CASRRQGAFF
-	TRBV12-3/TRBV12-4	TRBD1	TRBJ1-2	TGTGCCAGCAGTTTTTTTCGGACAGGGCGAGGCTACACCTTC	CASSFFRTGRGYTF
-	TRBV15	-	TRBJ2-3	TGTGCCACCAGCAGAGATCTGGGCCTCGAGGCAGATACGCAGTATTTT	CATSRDLGLEADTQYF
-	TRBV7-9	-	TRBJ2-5	TGTGCCAGCAGCCCCTCCCTTTCGGGAGAGACCCAGTACTTC	CASSPSLSGETQYF
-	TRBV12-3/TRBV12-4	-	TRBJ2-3	TGTGCCAGCAGTTTTGAGGCAGGGCCTAGCACAGATACGCAGTATTTT	CASSFEAGPSTDTQYF
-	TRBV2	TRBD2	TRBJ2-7	TGTGCCAGCAGCGGGGGACTAGCGGGCTCCTACGAGCAGTACTTC	CASSGGLAGSYEQYF
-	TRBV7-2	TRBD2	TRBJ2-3	TGTGCCAGCAGCTTATTCGGCCTAGCGGGTCTATTTAGCACAGATACGCAGTATTTT	CASSLFGLAGLFSTDTQYF
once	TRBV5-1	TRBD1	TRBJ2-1	TGCGCCAGCAGCTTGGACAGGGGGCATTACAACAATGAGCAGTTCTTC	CASSLDRGHYNNEQFF
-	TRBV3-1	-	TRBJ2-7	TGTGCCAGCAGCCTCTCCACATACGGGACGGGCGAGCAGTACTTC	CASSLSTYGTGEQYF
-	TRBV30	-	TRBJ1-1	TGTGCCTGGAGTCCCCTCGATAGGGACACTGAAGCTTTCTTT	CAWSPLDRDTEAFF
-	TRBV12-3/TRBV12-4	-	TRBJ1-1	TGTGCCAGCACCTACTCCCGGGGTGAAGCTTTCTTT	CASTYSRGEAFF